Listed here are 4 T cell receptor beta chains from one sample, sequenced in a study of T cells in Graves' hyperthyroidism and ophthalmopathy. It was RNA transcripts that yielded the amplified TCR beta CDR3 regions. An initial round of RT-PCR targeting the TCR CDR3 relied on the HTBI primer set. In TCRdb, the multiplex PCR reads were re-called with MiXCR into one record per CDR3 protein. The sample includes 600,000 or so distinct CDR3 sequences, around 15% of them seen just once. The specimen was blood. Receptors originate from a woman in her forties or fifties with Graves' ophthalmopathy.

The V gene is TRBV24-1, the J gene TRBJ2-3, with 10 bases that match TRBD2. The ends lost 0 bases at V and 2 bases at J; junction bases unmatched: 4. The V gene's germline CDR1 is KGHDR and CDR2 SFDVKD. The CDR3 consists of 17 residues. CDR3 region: CATSDLSSGGYTDTQYF. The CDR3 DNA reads TGTGCCACCAGTGATTTGTCTAGCGGGGGATACACAGATACGCAGTATTTT.

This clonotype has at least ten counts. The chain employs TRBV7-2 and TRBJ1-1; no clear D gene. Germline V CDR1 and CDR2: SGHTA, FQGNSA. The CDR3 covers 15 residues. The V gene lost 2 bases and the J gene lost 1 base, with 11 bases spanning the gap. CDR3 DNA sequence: TGTGCCAGCAGCTTAATTGGCAGGTCGAACACTGAAGCTTTCTTT. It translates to CASSLIGRSNTEAFF.

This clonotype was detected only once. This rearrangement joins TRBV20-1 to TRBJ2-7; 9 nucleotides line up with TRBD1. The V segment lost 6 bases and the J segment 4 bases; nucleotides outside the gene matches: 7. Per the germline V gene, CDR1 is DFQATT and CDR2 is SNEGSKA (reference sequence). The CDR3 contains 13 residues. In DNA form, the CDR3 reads TGCAGTGCCGAAGGGGACAGGGTGTACGAGCAGTACTTC. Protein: CSAEGDRVYEQYF.

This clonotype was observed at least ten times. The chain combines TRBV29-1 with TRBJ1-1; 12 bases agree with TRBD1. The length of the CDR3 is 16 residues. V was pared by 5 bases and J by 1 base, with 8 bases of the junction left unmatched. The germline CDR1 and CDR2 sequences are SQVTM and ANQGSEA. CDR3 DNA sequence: TGCAGCGTTCCGTGGGACAGGGGGCAGCGGAACACTGAAGCTTTCTTT. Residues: CSVPWDRGQRNTEAFF. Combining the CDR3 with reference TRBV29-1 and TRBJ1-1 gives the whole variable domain SAVISQKPSRDICQRGTSLTIQCQVDSQVTMMFWYRQQPGQSLTLIATANQGSEATYESGFVIDKFPISRPNLTFSTLTVSNMSPEDSSIYLCSVPWDRGQRNTEAFFGQGTRLTVV.